One sample yielded the 25 T cell receptor beta chains listed below, sequenced in a study of graft-versus-host responses after intestinal transplantation. Here immunoSEQ multiplex PCR was the method, and the copy in TCRdb shows in-frame clones only, minus some. The repertoire has fewer than 30,000 clones, 85% to 95% of them found once; the top ten carry 0.72%. Specimen: PBMCs, collected roughly 62 days after intestinal transplant. The source is a human patient who received an intestinal transplant, so some T cells may come from the graft donor.

The V call is TRBV5-6, the J call TRBJ2-5; perhaps TRBD2 as D (5 bases). V shed 1 base and J shed 4 bases, with 11 bases lying between them. CDR3 length: 14 residues. Germline CDR1 and CDR2: SGHDT and YYEEEE. CDR3 DNA sequence: TGTGCCAGCAGCTTGATAGGGAGTCCAGAGACCCAGTACTTC. Protein product: CASSLIGSPETQYF. Full variable domain (outside the CDR3, taken from reference TRBV5-6 and TRBJ2-5): DAGVTQSPTHLIKTRGQQVTLRCSPKSGHDTVSWYQQALGQGPQFIFQYYEEEERQRGNFPDRFSGHQFPNYSSELNVNALLLGDSALYLCASSLIGSPETQYFGPGTRLLVL.

This chain links TRBV30 with TRBJ1-1; D uncertain. The ends were cut back, 1 base at V and 4 bases at J, with 13 bases in the middle. Germline lookup yields CDR1 GTSNPN and CDR2 SVGIG (reference sequence). This CDR3 is 14 amino acids long. This CDR3 reads CAWSGPGGGTEAFF. The CDR3 DNA is TGTGCCTGGAGTGGGCCGGGTGGTGGCACTGAAGCTTTCTTT.

The rearrangement uses TRBV28 and TRBJ2-7; 10 bases line up with TRBD1. V lost 6 bases, J lost 1 base, and 3 bases stayed unmatched. Germline lookup yields CDR1 MDHEN and CDR2 SYDVKM. The CDR3 is made up of 14 amino acids. CDR3 protein: CASRRTGGSYEQYF. The CDR3 nucleotides are TGTGCCAGCAGGCGGACAGGGGGATCCTACGAGCAGTACTTC. The variable domain in full, with the rest retrieved from reference TRBV28 and TRBJ2-7, is DVKVTQSSRYLVKRTGEKVFLECVQDMDHENMFWYRQDPGLGLRLIYFSYDVKMKEKGDIPEGYSVSREKKERFSLILESASTNQTSMYLCASRRTGGSYEQYFGPGTRLTVT.

The chain couples TRBV5-1 to TRBJ2-6; 10 bases agree with TRBD1. This CDR3 is built from 19 residues. V trimming: 0 bases; J trimming: 1 base; junction bases outside the gene matches: 7. Germline V gives CDR1 SGHRS, CDR2 YFSETQ. CDR3 in DNA: TGCGCCAGCAGCTTGGGGGGACAGGGGTTGAATTCTGGGGCCAACGTCCTGACTTTC. Encoded protein: CASSLGGQGLNSGANVLTF.

V is TRBV7-9 and J is TRBJ1-6; D uncertain. The CDR3 spans 15 residues. V lost 5 bases, J lost 7 bases, and 15 bases lay in between. Germline V lookup: CDR1 SEHNR, CDR2 FQNEAQ (reference sequence). The CDR3 here is CASSPGGPLNSPLHF. The CDR3 DNA is TGTGCCAGCAGCCCAGGCGGTCCTTTAAATTCACCCCTCCACTTT.

The V gene is TRBV7-6, the J gene TRBJ2-7, with D unclear. The germline CDR1 and CDR2 sequences are SGHVS and FNYEAQ. The CDR3 runs to 14 residues. V was clipped by 5 bases and J by 1 base, with 12 bases between them. The CDR3 DNA sequence: TGTGCCAGCAGCCCCACGCCAGGTTCCTACGAGCAGTACTTC. It translates to CASSPTPGSYEQYF.

The V call is TRBV28, the J call TRBJ2-2; tentative D call: TRBD2 (6 bases). The CDR3 is 13 residues long. V lost 7 bases, J lost 2 bases, and 8 bases lay in between. The germline gives CDR1 MDHEN, CDR2 SYDVKM. The CDR3 region is CASTGVNTGELFF. Here the CDR3 DNA reads TGTGCCAGCACGGGGGTTAACACCGGGGAGCTGTTTTTT.

This rearrangement joins TRBV4-1 to TRBJ2-3; 12 bases map to TRBD2. Germline CDR1 is MGHRA and CDR2 is YSYEKL. This CDR3 is built from 14 residues. Trimming cost V 4 bases and J 5 bases; bases outside gene matches: 1. Written as DNA, the CDR3 is TGCGCCAGCAGCCCGACTAGCGGGAGAGATACGCAGTATTTT. It encodes CASSPTSGRDTQYF.

The chain uses TRBV5-1 and TRBJ1-5; no firm D call. CDR1 is SGHRS and CDR2 is YFSETQ in the germline V gene. The CDR3 has 13 residues. With 0 bases removed from V and 5 bases from J, the gap between germline ends came to 6 bases. Written as DNA, the CDR3 is TGCGCCAGCAGCTTGGGAGCTGATCAGCCCCAGCATTTT. Protein product: CASSLGADQPQHF. The full variable domain, in which reference TRBV5-1 and TRBJ1-5 provide the parts outside the CDR3, is KAGVTQTPRYLIKTRGQQVTLSCSPISGHRSVSWYQQTPGQGLQFLFEYFSETQRNKGNFPGRFSGRQFSNSRSEMNVSTLELGDSALYLCASSLGADQPQHFGDGTRLSIL.

This chain connects TRBV4-1 to TRBJ2-7; D tentatively fits TRBD1 or TRBD2 (5 bases each). The CDR3 sequence is 14 residues long. Germline-derived CDR1 and CDR2 are MGHRA and YSYEKL. V was trimmed by 4 bases and J by 3 bases, leaving 13 bases between them. CDR3 bases: TGCGCCAGCAGCCCACCGGGACCAAACTACGAGCAGTACTTC. Its translation is CASSPPGPNYEQYF.

The V call is TRBV6-1, the J call TRBJ2-5, with TRBD2 matching 7 bases. With 8 bases clipped from V and 4 bases from J, the junction kept 13 bases outside the gene matches. The CDR3 covers 15 residues. Per germline, CDR1 MNHNS and CDR2 SASEGT. CDR3 region: CASVGGRAGGETQYF. Written as DNA, the CDR3 is TGTGCCAGCGTCGGGGGGAGGGCCGGGGGAGAGACCCAGTACTTC.

CDR3 DNA: TGTGCCAGCAGTGATTGGGGACTTGGGGATACGCAGTATTTT. This translates into CASSDWGLGDTQYF. The J gene is TRBJ2-3, the V gene TRBV6-1, with TRBD2 as a possible D gene (6 bases). Germline-derived CDR1 and CDR2 are MNHNS and SASEGT. V was cut by 3 bases and J by 6 bases, with 13 bases left in between. The CDR3 spans 14 residues.

The rearrangement uses TRBV5-1 and TRBJ2-1; D is possibly TRBD1 (6 bases). This CDR3 comprises 13 residues. V was shortened by 1 base and J by 10 bases, with 12 bases between the two germline ends. CDR1 SGHRS and CDR2 YFSETQ come from the germline V gene. CDR3 sequence (DNA): TGCGCCAGCAGCTTGACAGGGATGGGGGAGCAGTTCTTC. Translated, it gives CASSLTGMGEQFF. Using reference TRBV5-1 and TRBJ2-1 for the parts outside the CDR3, the full variable domain is KAGVTQTPRYLIKTRGQQVTLSCSPISGHRSVSWYQQTPGQGLQFLFEYFSETQRNKGNFPGRFSGRQFSNSRSEMNVSTLELGDSALYLCASSLTGMGEQFFGPGTRLTVL.

J is TRBJ2-6 and V is TRBV5-8; D gene ambiguous. The CDR3 totals 15 residues. Trimming left V 0 bases short and J 1 base short, with 5 bases between. Germline V lookup: CDR1 SGHTS, CDR2 YDEGEE. This CDR3 reads CASSLGDSGANVLTF. For the CDR3, the DNA is TGTGCCAGCAGCTTGGGGGATTCTGGGGCCAACGTCCTGACTTTC.

V and J are TRBV28 and TRBJ2-7; unclear D gene. The CDR3 covers 11 residues. V lost 3 bases and J lost 6, with 6 bases in between. Per germline, CDR1 MDHEN and CDR2 SYDVKM. The CDR3 DNA reads as TGTGCCAGCAGTTTCTCCGGCGAGCAGTACTTC. Translation: CASSFSGEQYF.

V is TRBV4-1 and J is TRBJ2-7; D is uncertain. The CDR3 is 14 amino acids. Trimming cost V 0 bases and J 2 bases, with 8 bases left between them. Germline CDR1 is MGHRA and CDR2 is YSYEKL. The CDR3 bases are TGCGCCAGCAGCCAAGAAACAGATGCCTACGAGCAGTACTTC. Amino acids: CASSQETDAYEQYF.

The chain links TRBV10-1 to TRBJ2-3; 12 bases fit TRBD2. This CDR3 comprises 16 residues. Germline trimming cut 6 bases from V and 3 bases from J; bases unmatched to any gene: 7. Germline V gene lookup returns CDR1 WNHNN and CDR2 SYGVQD (reference sequence). CDR3 protein: CASSFTTSGRTDTQYF. The CDR3 bases are TGCGCCAGCAGCTTTACCACTAGCGGGAGGACAGATACGCAGTATTTT.

The rearrangement joins TRBV7-9 to TRBJ1-2; D is unresolved. Trimming removed 1 base at V and 8 bases at J, with 17 bases between. This CDR3 has 15 amino acids. Germline loops: CDR1 SEHNR, CDR2 FQNEAQ (reference sequence). DNA of the CDR3: TGTGCCAGCAGCTTAGTCTTGCGAGGATTTGGGGGCTACACCTTC. Protein sequence: CASSLVLRGFGGYTF. Complete variable domain (other parts from reference TRBV7-9 and TRBJ1-2): DTGVSQNPRHKITKRGQNVTFRCDPISEHNRLYWYRQTLGQGPEFLTYFQNEAQLEKSRLLSDRFSAERPKGSFSTLEIQRTEQGDSAMYLCASSLVLRGFGGYTFGSGTRLTVV.

This chain connects TRBV5-6 to TRBJ2-7; no clear D. Trimming left V 2 bases short and J 3 bases short, with 9 bases between. Germline CDR1 and CDR2: SGHDT and YYEEEE. This CDR3 region has 13 residues. The CDR3 nucleotides read TGTGCCAGCAGCTTAAACAGCTTCTACGAGCAGTACTTC. Its translation is CASSLNSFYEQYF.

The CDR3 DNA is TGTGCCAGCAGCGGGGAGGGCGGGGCACCGCGGCACACTGAAGCTTTCTTT. Translating gives CASSGEGGAPRHTEAFF. The chain employs TRBV5-4 and TRBJ1-1, with a tentative D call TRBD1 (5 bases). The CDR3 extends over 17 amino acids. Germline loops: CDR1 SGHNT, CDR2 YYREEE (reference sequence). Trimming took 4 bases from V and 3 from J, leaving 22 bases between them.

The genes are TRBV7-9 and TRBJ2-2; D may be TRBD1 (5 bases). Germline V gives CDR1 SEHNR, CDR2 FQNEAQ (reference sequence). The CDR3 sequence is 13 residues long. Deletions cut 5 bases from V and 6 bases from J, with 10 bases between. CDR3 protein: CASSNQGSGELFF. CDR3 nucleotides: TGTGCCAGCAGCAACCAGGGTTCCGGGGAGCTGTTTTTT.

The chain uses TRBV19 and TRBJ2-3; the D is unclear. The germline V gene has CDR1 LNHDA and CDR2 SQIVND (reference sequence). The CDR3 is 17 amino acids. The V end was cut by 2 bases, the J end by 0 bases, with 15 bases between. Here the CDR3 DNA reads TGTGCCAGTAGTATAATAGTCCGAGTCTACAGCACAGATACGCAGTATTTT. This gives the protein CASSIIVRVYSTDTQYF. The variable domain in full, completed from reference TRBV19 and TRBJ2-3, reads DGGITQSPKYLFRKEGQNVTLSCEQNLNHDAMYWYRQDPGQGLRLIYYSQIVNDFQKGDIAEGYSVSREKKESFPLTVTSAQKNPTAFYLCASSIIVRVYSTDTQYFGPGTRLTVL.

The chain links TRBV29-1 to TRBJ2-7; D may be TRBD2 (7 bases). From germline, CDR1 is SQVTM and CDR2 ANQGSEA. Trimming left V 6 bases short and J 1 base short, with 19 bases between. This CDR3 contains 15 residues. CDR3 sequence: CSVLMGGAGSYEQYF. CDR3 DNA: TGCAGCGTCCTCATGGGGGGGGCTGGGTCCTACGAGCAGTACTTC.

Here the CDR3 DNA reads TGTGCCAGCAGTTTTACAGGGGACTATGGCTACACCTTC. Protein: CASSFTGDYGYTF. This chain connects TRBV27 to TRBJ1-2; 7 bases agree with TRBD1. Germline loops: CDR1 MNHEY, CDR2 SMNVEV (reference sequence). The J segment lost 3 bases and the V segment lost 3 bases, leaving 1 base of the junction unmatched. The CDR3 runs 13 residues.

The rearrangement links TRBV11-3 to TRBJ2-1; 7 nucleotides agree with TRBD2. The V and J ends lost 3 bases and 3 bases, in that order; junction bases with no gene match: 5. Germline values: CDR1 SGHNT, CDR2 YENEEA. The CDR3 length is 15 residues. CDR3 DNA sequence: TGTGCCAGCAGCTTGAGGCGGGAGTACTACAATGAGCAGTTCTTC. It yields the protein CASSLRREYYNEQFF.